The 31 T cell receptor beta chains below come from one sample, sequenced in a study of T cell changes during pregnancy in multiple sclerosis (dated by TCRdb to about 2019). Receptor libraries were prepared by the immunoSEQ multiplex PCR assay. TCRdb carries this immuneACCESS record with in-frame sequences only. Its versions omit some clonotypes, under half of them owing to an unresolved V gene in the studies checked, with the rest unexplained. The sample records 40,000 to 50,000 clones, 85% to 95% of which are singletons. Of the sample, roughly 4% falls within the top ten clones. The starting material was CD8+ T cells from peripheral blood mononuclear cells, obtained in the first trimester of pregnancy. The receptor set was obtained from a female donor with multiple sclerosis, enrolled in a pregnancy study.

The gene calls are TRBV4-1 and TRBJ1-1; D gene ambiguous. Germline V gene sequence: CDR1 MGHRA, CDR2 YSYEKL. Trimming took 2 bases from V and 1 from J, leaving 11 bases between them. The CDR3 is 15 residues long. As DNA, the CDR3 is TGCGCCAGCAGCCAACCCGTGGGCACGAACACTGAAGCTTTCTTT. This translates into CASSQPVGTNTEAFF.

The chain uses TRBV7-2 and TRBJ2-5, with TRBD1 matching over 9 bases. CDR3 size: 17 residues. Germline CDR1 and CDR2: SGHTA and FQGNSA. Trimming removed 5 bases from V and 0 bases from J; junction bases left unmatched: 10. CDR3 amino acids: CASSTSQGQGYQETQYF. The CDR3 DNA is TGTGCCAGCAGCACTAGCCAGGGACAGGGCTACCAAGAGACCCAGTACTTC.

This chain connects TRBV7-2 to TRBJ1-1; D perhaps matches TRBD1 (5 bases). Germline CDR1 is SGHTA and CDR2 is FQGNSA. This CDR3 is 14 amino acids long. Deletions cut 4 bases from V and 1 base from J, with 10 bases between. CDR3 coding DNA: TGTGCCAGCAGCTCTGCAGGGAAGAACACTGAAGCTTTCTTT. It codes for CASSSAGKNTEAFF. Using reference TRBV7-2 and TRBJ1-1 for the parts outside the CDR3, the full variable domain is GAGVSQSPSNKVTEKGKDVELRCDPISGHTALYWYRQSLGQGLEFLIYFQGNSAPDKSGLPSDRFSAERTGGSVSTLTIQRTQQEDSAVYLCASSSAGKNTEAFFGQGTRLTVV.

The sample holds one count of this clone. The CDR3 sequence is CASSLPVAGGSNNEQFF. As DNA, the CDR3 is TGTGCCAGCAGCTTACCCGTAGCGGGAGGGTCCAACAATGAGCAGTTCTTC. This rearrangement joins TRBV7-9 to TRBJ2-1; 11 bases match TRBD2. CDR3 size: 17 residues. J gave up 5 bases and V 2 bases, and 8 bases lay outside the gene matches. Germline V gives CDR1 SEHNR, CDR2 FQNEAQ (reference sequence).

This clone has a single count. The chain has TRBV5-4 and TRBJ2-3; 9 bases are a match to TRBD1. Germline values: CDR1 SGHNT, CDR2 YYREEE (reference sequence). With V trimmed by 2 bases and J by 3 bases, 4 bases remained unmatched. This CDR3 has 15 amino acids. The CDR3 protein is CASSFLGQGTDTQYF. The CDR3, as DNA: TGTGCCAGCAGCTTCTTGGGACAGGGAACAGATACGCAGTATTTT.

The rearrangement joins TRBV5-1 to TRBJ1-4, with D perhaps TRBD1 (5 bases). Trimming cost V 0 bases and J 2 bases, with 8 bases left between them. CDR1 is SGHRS and CDR2 is YFSETQ in the germline V gene. The CDR3 has 15 residues. The CDR3 here is CASSLDRGTNEKLFF. CDR3 DNA: TGCGCCAGCAGCTTGGACCGGGGGACTAATGAAAAACTGTTTTTT.

The chain is built from TRBV14 and TRBJ2-7; 7 nucleotides line up with TRBD1. The V and J ends lost 0 bases and 3 bases, in that order; junction bases with no gene match: 5. Germline V gene lookup returns CDR1 SGHDN and CDR2 FVKESK. The CDR3 runs 15 residues. CDR3 coding DNA: TGTGCCAGCAGCCAAGATGGGACAGCCAACTACGAGCAGTACTTC. Residues: CASSQDGTANYEQYF.

This chain joins TRBV28 and TRBJ1-2; 10 bases are a match to TRBD1. This CDR3 spans 17 amino acids. Germline CDR1 reads MDHEN; CDR2 reads SYDVKM. V was pared by 1 base and J by 2 bases, with 7 bases of the junction left unmatched. CDR3 sequence: CASSLSPSTGGNYGYTF. As DNA, the CDR3 is TGTGCCAGCAGTTTATCCCCCTCGACAGGGGGCAACTATGGCTACACCTTC.

The gene calls are TRBV5-1 and TRBJ2-7, with 15 bases fitting TRBD2. CDR1 is SGHRS and CDR2 is YFSETQ in the germline V gene. The CDR3 contains 15 residues. V lost 7 bases to trimming and J lost 4 bases; unmatched junction nucleotides: 6. The CDR3 spells CASRTSGGALYEQYF. The CDR3 DNA is TGCGCCAGCCGGACTAGCGGGGGGGCTCTATACGAGCAGTACTTC. Supplemented by reference TRBV5-1 and TRBJ2-7, the full variable domain reads KAGVTQTPRYLIKTRGQQVTLSCSPISGHRSVSWYQQTPGQGLQFLFEYFSETQRNKGNFPGRFSGRQFSNSRSEMNVSTLELGDSALYLCASRTSGGALYEQYFGPGTRLTVT.

V is TRBV7-9 and J is TRBJ2-2, with TRBD2 identical over 9 bases. The CDR3 sequence is 16 residues long. CDR1 SEHNR and CDR2 FQNEAQ come from the germline V gene (reference sequence). V dropped 5 bases and J dropped 1; count of bases not matched to a gene: 5. The DNA of the CDR3 is TGTGCCAGCAGCCGACTAGCGGAGAAGAACACCGGGGAGCTGTTTTTT. Protein sequence: CASSRLAEKNTGELFF.

The CDR3 nucleotides are TGTGCCAGCAGCCATCAGGACAGGAAAACCTACGAGCAGTACTTC. It codes for CASSHQDRKTYEQYF. The genes are TRBV5-4 and TRBJ2-7, with 7 bases lining up with TRBD1. CDR3 length equals 15 residues. Germline V gene lookup returns CDR1 SGHNT and CDR2 YYREEE (reference sequence). The V segment lost 4 bases and the J segment 2 bases; nucleotides outside the gene matches: 9.

V and J are TRBV28 and TRBJ2-1; D call uncertain. Germline V CDR1 and CDR2: MDHEN, SYDVKM. V was cut by 6 bases and J by 7 bases, with 16 bases left in between. This CDR3 is built from 14 residues. The CDR3 is CASSLPGSGNEQFF. CDR3 DNA sequence: TGTGCCAGCAGCCTCCCCGGATCCGGGAATGAGCAGTTCTTC.

V is TRBV27 and J is TRBJ2-7, with a tentative D call TRBD2 (6 bases). This CDR3 contains 13 residues. V lost 4 bases to trimming and J lost 6 bases, with 13 bases between them. In germline, CDR1 is MNHEY, CDR2 SMNVEV (reference sequence). As DNA, the CDR3 is TGTGCCAGCAGTTGGAGGGAGGCCGGCGAGCAGTACTTC. Translated: CASSWREAGEQYF.

The chain carries TRBV27 and TRBJ2-7; 11 nucleotides line up with TRBD2. CDR1 and CDR2 from the germline V gene are MNHEY and SMNVEV (reference sequence). This CDR3 contains 16 residues. The V gene end was trimmed by 5 bases and the J gene end by 4 bases; junction bases not matched to a gene: 10. The CDR3 DNA reads as TGTGCCAGCAGTAACCCTGGGACTAGCGGTTTATACGAGCAGTACTTC. Protein: CASSNPGTSGLYEQYF.

V and J are TRBV7-7 and TRBJ2-7; 7 bases match TRBD1. CDR1 SSHAT and CDR2 FNYEAQ come from the germline V gene (reference sequence). V shed 7 bases, J shed 5 bases, and the junction held 11 bases outside the gene matches. CDR3 size: 14 residues. DNA of the CDR3: TGTGCCAGCACCCCAAGAGGGGGCTTCAACGAGCAGTACTTC. Amino acids: CASTPRGGFNEQYF.

V and J are TRBV2 and TRBJ2-5; TRBD2 aligns across 11 bases. Germline trimming cut 10 bases from V and 0 bases from J; bases unmatched to any gene: 4. The CDR3 runs 14 residues. CDR1 is SNHLY, CDR2 FYNNEI, per germline. The CDR3 DNA is TGTGCCACCCTGGGACTAGCGGACCAAGAGACCCAGTACTTC. This gives the protein CATLGLADQETQYF. Supplemented by reference TRBV2 and TRBJ2-5, the full variable domain reads EPEVTQTPSHQVTQMGQEVILRCVPISNHLYFYWYRQILGQKVEFLVSFYNNEISEKSEIFDDQFSVERPDGSNFTLKIRSTKLEDSAMYFCATLGLADQETQYFGPGTRLLVL.

The chain links TRBV5-8 to TRBJ2-2; 9 positions match TRBD1. The V segment lost 4 bases and the J segment 5 bases; nucleotides outside the gene matches: 6. The germline V gene has CDR1 SGHTS and CDR2 YDEGEE. CDR3 length: 15 residues. The CDR3 DNA reads as TGTGCCAGCAGCCCCTCCGGGACAGGGACCGGGGAGCTGTTTTTT. Its protein is CASSPSGTGTGELFF.

For this clone: Other DNA variants within this sample encode the same CDR3. The chain uses TRBV27 and TRBJ1-5; D possibly corresponds to TRBD1 (5 bases). The CDR3 spans 13 residues. Germline CDR1 is MNHEY and CDR2 is SMNVEV (reference sequence). The V end lost 3 bases, the J end lost 6 bases, and 9 bases lay between the germline ends. CDR3 coding DNA: TGTGCCAGCAGTTTGGGGGGAGGTCAGCCCCAGCATTTT. Encoded protein: CASSLGGGQPQHF.

Only one count was recorded for this clone. The chain recombines TRBV27 with TRBJ1-1; 7 bases match TRBD1. This CDR3 region has 13 residues. Germline trimming cut 4 bases from V and 5 bases from J; bases unmatched to any gene: 4. Germline values: CDR1 MNHEY, CDR2 SMNVEV (reference sequence). The CDR3 reads CASSWGRGTEAFF. CDR3 sequence (DNA): TGTGCCAGCAGTTGGGGCAGGGGGACTGAAGCTTTCTTT.

The V call is TRBV2, the J call TRBJ1-2; D not certain. V was trimmed by 3 bases and J by 4 bases, leaving 12 bases between them. Germline V lookup: CDR1 SNHLY, CDR2 FYNNEI. The CDR3 runs to 14 residues. CDR3 nucleotide sequence: TGTGCCAGCAGTGACGATAACAGCCTCTATGGCTACACCTTC. Residues: CASSDDNSLYGYTF.

The chain couples TRBV7-6 to TRBJ2-1, with 8 positions matching TRBD2. Germline V gene sequence: CDR1 SGHVS, CDR2 FNYEAQ. This CDR3 has 16 amino acids. V gave up 5 bases and J gave up 1 base; unmatched junction bases: 7. The CDR3 protein is CASSPGGGPSYNEQFF. CDR3 DNA: TGTGCCAGCAGCCCGGGGGGGGGCCCGTCCTACAATGAGCAGTTCTTC.

This chain joins TRBV7-9 and TRBJ2-7, with TRBD1 as a possible D gene (5 bases). CDR1 SEHNR and CDR2 FQNEAQ come from the germline V gene (reference sequence). V was clipped by 4 bases and J by 3 bases, with 13 bases between them. This CDR3 is 14 amino acids long. Here the CDR3 DNA reads TGTGCCAGCAGCTCATCTGGACACTACTACGAGCAGTACTTC. This encodes CASSSSGHYYEQYF.

The chain couples TRBV28 to TRBJ1-1, with D possibly TRBD1 on 5 matching bases. This CDR3 spans 15 amino acids. Trimming took 2 bases from V and 0 from J, leaving 10 bases between them. The germline CDR1 and CDR2 sequences are MDHEN and SYDVKM. DNA for the CDR3: TGTGCCAGCAGTTTAGGTCGACAGTTGAACACTGAAGCTTTCTTT. Its translation: CASSLGRQLNTEAFF.

This chain links TRBV6-1 with TRBJ2-3; a weak D match, TRBD1 (6 bases). The V gene lost 0 bases and the J gene lost 2 bases, with 15 bases spanning the gap. The V gene's germline CDR1 is MNHNS and CDR2 SASEGT. The CDR3 covers 17 residues. This CDR3 reads CASSEALGQGPTDTQYF. CDR3 in DNA: TGTGCCAGCAGTGAAGCGCTCGGGCAGGGGCCCACAGATACGCAGTATTTT.

J is TRBJ2-1 and V is TRBV27; TRBD2 might be the D (5 bases). V was pared by 3 bases and J by 8 bases, with 17 bases between. The CDR3 runs to 15 residues. Germline CDR1 is MNHEY and CDR2 is SMNVEV (reference sequence). Written as DNA, the CDR3 is TGTGCCAGCAGTTTGCGTAGCGTTCTTTTTGATGAGCAGTTCTTC. This encodes CASSLRSVLFDEQFF.

The gene calls are TRBV7-9 and TRBJ2-7, with a tentative D call TRBD2 (6 bases). CDR3 length: 14 amino acids. Trimming took off 5 bases at V and 2 bases at J, with 13 bases between the two ends. Germline V gene sequence: CDR1 SEHNR, CDR2 FQNEAQ (reference sequence). The CDR3 loop reads CASSPTGVPYEQYF. The CDR3 DNA is TGTGCCAGCAGCCCGACGGGGGTTCCCTACGAGCAGTACTTC.

The genes are TRBV2 and TRBJ2-1; 14 bases are a match to TRBD2. J was trimmed by 4 bases and V by 8 bases; bases with no gene match: 7. Germline V CDR1 and CDR2: SNHLY, FYNNEI. This CDR3 region has 16 residues. The CDR3 is CASRGTSGGLYNEQFF. CDR3 sequence (DNA): TGTGCCAGCCGGGGGACTAGCGGGGGCCTTTACAATGAGCAGTTCTTC.

The chain couples TRBV7-6 to TRBJ2-5; 13 bases fit TRBD2. V lost 0 bases and J lost 4; bases outside the gene matches: 8. CDR1 and CDR2 (germline): SGHVS, FNYEAQ. The CDR3 length is 18 residues. CDR3 DNA: TGTGCCAGCAGCTTAGCCCAACTAGCGGGAGGGCCAGGAGAGACCCAGTACTTC. Translating gives CASSLAQLAGGPGETQYF.

This sequence joins TRBV5-6 and TRBJ2-3, with D perhaps TRBD2 (5 bases). V lost 0 bases and J lost 2, with 7 bases in between. Germline CDR1 is SGHDT and CDR2 is YYEEEE. The CDR3 is 14 residues long. CDR3 region: CASSLAGYTDTQYF. In nucleotides, the CDR3 is TGTGCCAGCAGCTTGGCGGGATACACAGATACGCAGTATTTT.

This chain joins TRBV14 and TRBJ2-5; TRBD1 matches 7 bases. CDR3 length equals 18 residues. Germline CDR1 is SGHDN and CDR2 is FVKESK. Trimming took 0 bases from V and 0 from J; bases not matched to a gene: 10. The CDR3 region has the DNA TGTGCCAGCAGCCAAGATTACAGGGGCCCCCCGTACCAAGAGACCCAGTACTTC. This encodes CASSQDYRGPPYQETQYF.

The chain couples TRBV7-9 to TRBJ2-1; tentative D call: TRBD2 (5 bases). Trimming removed 8 bases from V and 6 bases from J, with 5 bases in between. The CDR3 consists of 10 residues. From germline, CDR1 is SEHNR and CDR2 FQNEAQ (reference sequence). CDR3 residues: CASEGNEQFF. The CDR3 bases are TGTGCCAGCGAGGGCAATGAGCAGTTCTTC.